This T cell receptor beta chain was found in a study of vaccination and CD4 T cells after COVID-19. An Oncomine TCR Beta short-read assay was used to sequence the DNA from cultured CD4+ T cells. Using its own MiXCR run on the PCR reads, TCRdb lists one record per CDR3 protein. The table records 9,500 to 10,000 distinct CDR3 sequences, 51% of them present only once. Documented treatment: approximately 10-day PBMC culture with coronavirus spike peptide pools or control peptides (ViraFEST assay). About 1.9 million PBMCs went into each well for culture with roughly 10 IU/ml IL-2 and around 10 ug/ml peptide pools. For this clonotype: Its antigen is undetermined.

Trimming pared 4 bases from V and 1 base from J, leaving 10 bases between. This CDR3 comprises 13 residues. Germline loops: CDR1 GTSNPN, CDR2 SVGIG (reference sequence). Study-level findings and limits: For convalescent patients, 304 of the 307 vaccine-specific clones analyzed were classified as spike mono-reactive.

V gene TRBV30 combines with J gene TRBJ1-1, with D unresolved. Input material: CD4+ T cells from blood, cultured in vitro. The TCR comes from a human donor who had recovered from COVID-19. The CDR3 DNA follows: TGTGCCTGGATGATGCAGACGAACACTGAAGCTTTCTTT. It translates to CAWMMQTNTEAFF.